The clone carrying this T cell receptor beta chain was observed a few times. This specimen belongs to a study of cytomegalovirus exposure and HLA in healthy donors. The V and J ends lost 6 bases and 7 bases, in that order; junction bases with no gene match: 3. The CDR3 runs 13 residues. Germline V lookup: CDR1 LNHDA, CDR2 SQIVND (reference sequence). It was with 60 Vbeta and 13 Jbeta primers that the PCR ran. Using immunoSEQ multiplex PCR, the repertoire was profiled, and TCRdb retains in-frame clones only, with some absent. The data contain about 110,000 clones, around 75% of them seen just once; the ten biggest clones take up 2.5% to 3.5%.

The source material was PBMCs. The sequence was collected from a male donor in good health and CMV-seropositive. The V call is TRBV19, the J call TRBJ1-1, with 12 bases identical to TRBD1. In DNA form, the CDR3 reads TGTGCCAGTAGGGGACAGGGGGCCGGTGAAGCTTTCTTT. Amino acids: CASRGQGAGEAFF.